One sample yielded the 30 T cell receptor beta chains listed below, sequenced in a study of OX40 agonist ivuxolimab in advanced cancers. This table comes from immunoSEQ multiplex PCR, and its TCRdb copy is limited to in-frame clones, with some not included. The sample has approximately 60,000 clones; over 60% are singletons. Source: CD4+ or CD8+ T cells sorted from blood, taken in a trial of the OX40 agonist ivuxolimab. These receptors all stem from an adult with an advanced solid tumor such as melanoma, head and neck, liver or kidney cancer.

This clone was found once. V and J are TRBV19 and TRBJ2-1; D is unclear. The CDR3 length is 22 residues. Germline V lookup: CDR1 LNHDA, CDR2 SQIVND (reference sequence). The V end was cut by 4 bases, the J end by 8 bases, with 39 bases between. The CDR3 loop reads CASSTRVIRPGVIGTFIYEQFF. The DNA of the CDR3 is TGTGCCAGTAGTACCCGGGTGATTCGGCCAGGCGTGATAGGAACGTTCATTTATGAGCAGTTCTTC.

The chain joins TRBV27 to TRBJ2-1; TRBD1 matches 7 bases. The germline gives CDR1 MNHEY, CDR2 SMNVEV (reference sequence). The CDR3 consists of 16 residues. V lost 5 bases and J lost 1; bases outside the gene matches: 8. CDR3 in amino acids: CASSPLPGGSYNEQFF. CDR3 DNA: TGTGCCAGCAGTCCTCTACCAGGGGGTTCCTACAATGAGCAGTTCTTC.

CDR3 DNA sequence: TGTGCCAGCAGCCCGATTGGATCAGCAGGGCCAAACTATGGCTACACCTTC. Its protein is CASSPIGSAGPNYGYTF. J is TRBJ1-2 and V is TRBV14; tentative D call: TRBD1 (5 bases). The CDR3 extends over 17 amino acids. Trimming shortened V by 4 bases and J by 2 bases, and 20 bases separated the two germline ends. Germline V gives CDR1 SGHDN, CDR2 FVKESK.

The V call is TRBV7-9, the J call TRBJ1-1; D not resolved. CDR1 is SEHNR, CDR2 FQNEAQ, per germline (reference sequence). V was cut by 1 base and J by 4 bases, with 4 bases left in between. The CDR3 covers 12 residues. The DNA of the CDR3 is TGTGCCAGCAGCTTAGATGCCACTGAAGCTTTCTTT. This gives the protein CASSLDATEAFF.

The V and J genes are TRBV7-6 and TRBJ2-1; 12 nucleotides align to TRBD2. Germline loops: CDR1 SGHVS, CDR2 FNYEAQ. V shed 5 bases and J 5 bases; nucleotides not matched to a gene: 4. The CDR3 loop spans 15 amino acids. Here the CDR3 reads CASSAGLAGNNEQFF. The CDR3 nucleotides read TGTGCCAGCAGCGCAGGACTAGCGGGGAACAATGAGCAGTTCTTC.

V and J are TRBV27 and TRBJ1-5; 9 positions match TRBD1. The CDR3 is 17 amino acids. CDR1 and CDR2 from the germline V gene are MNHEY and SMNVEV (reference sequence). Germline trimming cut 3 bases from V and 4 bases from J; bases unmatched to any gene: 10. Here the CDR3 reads CASSLGIGQGTNQPQHF. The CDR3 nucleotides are TGTGCCAGCAGTTTGGGTATTGGACAGGGGACAAATCAGCCCCAGCATTTT.

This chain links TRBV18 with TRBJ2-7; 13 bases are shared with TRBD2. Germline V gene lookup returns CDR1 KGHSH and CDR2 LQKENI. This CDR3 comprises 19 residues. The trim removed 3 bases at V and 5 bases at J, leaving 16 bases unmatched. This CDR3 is CASSPLPTGLAGVPDEQYF. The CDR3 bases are TGTGCCAGCTCACCGCTTCCTACCGGACTAGCGGGAGTGCCTGACGAGCAGTACTTC.

Here the CDR3 DNA reads TGTGCCAGCAGGGGAACTAGCGGTGTAGAGACCCAGTACTTC. Translation gives CASRGTSGVETQYF. The chain combines TRBV2 with TRBJ2-5; 8 bases line up with TRBD2. There are 14 residues in the CDR3. V dropped 6 bases and J dropped 4; count of bases not matched to a gene: 7. Looked up from germline, CDR1 is SNHLY and CDR2 is FYNNEI.

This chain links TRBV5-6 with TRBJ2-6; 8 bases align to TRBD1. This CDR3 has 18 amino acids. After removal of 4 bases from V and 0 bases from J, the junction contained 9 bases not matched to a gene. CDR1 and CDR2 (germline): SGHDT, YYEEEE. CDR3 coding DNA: TGTGCCAGCAGCCCGAGCAGGGGGCCATACTCTGGGGCCAACGTCCTGACTTTC. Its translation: CASSPSRGPYSGANVLTF.

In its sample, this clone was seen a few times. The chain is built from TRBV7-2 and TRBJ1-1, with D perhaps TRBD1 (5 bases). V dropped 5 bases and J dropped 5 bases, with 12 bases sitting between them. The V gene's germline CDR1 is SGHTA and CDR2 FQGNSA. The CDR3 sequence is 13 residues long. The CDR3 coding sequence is TGTGCCAGCAGCCCCGTGGGGGTTACTGAAGCTTTCTTT. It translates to CASSPVGVTEAFF.

CDR3 nucleotide sequence: TGTGCCAGCAGCAAACGAAACCTCGAAACAGGGTACGGCTATGGCTACACCTTC. The encoded protein is CASSKRNLETGYGYGYTF. The chain combines TRBV21-1 with TRBJ1-2; the D call of TRBD1 is as the table states it, not checked on the DNA. TRBV21-1 represents a pseudogene. The CDR3 has 18 amino acids.

CDR3 loop: CAITSGTSGLYEQYF. The CDR3 DNA sequence: TGTGCCATCACCTCCGGGACTAGCGGACTTTACGAGCAGTACTTC. The rearrangement joins TRBV10-3 to TRBJ2-7; TRBD2 agrees at 11 bases. The J segment lost 4 bases and the V segment lost 7 bases, leaving 9 bases of the junction unmatched. Germline V CDR1 and CDR2: ENHRY, SYGVKD. This CDR3 has 15 residues.

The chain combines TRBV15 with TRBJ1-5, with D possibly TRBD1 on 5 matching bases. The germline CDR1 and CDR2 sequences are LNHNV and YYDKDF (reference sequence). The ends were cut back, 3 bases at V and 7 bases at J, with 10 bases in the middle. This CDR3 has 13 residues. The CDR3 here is CATSRGTWQPQHF. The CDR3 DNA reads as TGTGCCACCAGCAGGGGGACGTGGCAGCCCCAGCATTTT. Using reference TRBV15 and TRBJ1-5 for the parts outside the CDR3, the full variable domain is DAMVIQNPRYQVTQFGKPVTLSCSQTLNHNVMYWYQQKSSQAPKLLFHYYDKDFNNEADTPDNFQSRRPNTSFCFLDIRSPGLGDTAMYLCATSRGTWQPQHFGDGTRLSIL.

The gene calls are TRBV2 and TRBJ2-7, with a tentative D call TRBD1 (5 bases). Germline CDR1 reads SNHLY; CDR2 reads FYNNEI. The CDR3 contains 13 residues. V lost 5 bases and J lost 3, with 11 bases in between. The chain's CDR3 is CASSPRQFYEQYF. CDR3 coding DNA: TGTGCCAGCAGTCCACGACAGTTCTACGAGCAGTACTTC.

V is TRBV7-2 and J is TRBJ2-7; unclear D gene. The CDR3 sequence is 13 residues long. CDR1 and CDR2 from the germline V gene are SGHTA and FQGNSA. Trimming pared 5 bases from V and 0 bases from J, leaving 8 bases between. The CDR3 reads CASSTDTSYEQYF. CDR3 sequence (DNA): TGTGCCAGCAGCACCGATACCTCCTACGAGCAGTACTTC. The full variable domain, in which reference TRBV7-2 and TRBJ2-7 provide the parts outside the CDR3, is GAGVSQSPSNKVTEKGKDVELRCDPISGHTALYWYRQSLGQGLEFLIYFQGNSAPDKSGLPSDRFSAERTGGSVSTLTIQRTQQEDSAVYLCASSTDTSYEQYFGPGTRLTVT.

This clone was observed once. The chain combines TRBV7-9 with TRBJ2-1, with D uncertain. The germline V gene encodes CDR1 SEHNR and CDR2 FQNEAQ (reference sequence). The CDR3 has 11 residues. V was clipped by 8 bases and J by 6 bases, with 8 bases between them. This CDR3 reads CASEGGNEQFF. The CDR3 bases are TGTGCCAGCGAAGGCGGCAATGAGCAGTTCTTC.

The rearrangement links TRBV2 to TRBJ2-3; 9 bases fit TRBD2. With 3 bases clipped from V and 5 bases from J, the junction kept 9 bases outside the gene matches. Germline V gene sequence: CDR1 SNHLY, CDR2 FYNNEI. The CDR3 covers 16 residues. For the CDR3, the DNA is TGTGCCAGCAGTGACAAGGGACTAGCTGCCGGAGATACGCAGTATTTT. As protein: CASSDKGLAAGDTQYF. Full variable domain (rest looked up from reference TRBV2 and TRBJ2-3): EPEVTQTPSHQVTQMGQEVILRCVPISNHLYFYWYRQILGQKVEFLVSFYNNEISEKSEIFDDQFSVERPDGSNFTLKIRSTKLEDSAMYFCASSDKGLAAGDTQYFGPGTRLTVL.

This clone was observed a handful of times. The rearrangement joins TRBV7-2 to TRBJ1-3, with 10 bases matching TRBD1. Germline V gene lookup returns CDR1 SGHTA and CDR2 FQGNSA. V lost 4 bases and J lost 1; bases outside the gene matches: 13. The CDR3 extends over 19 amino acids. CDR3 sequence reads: CASSSRAVTGGASGNTIYF. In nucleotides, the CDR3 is TGTGCCAGCAGCTCCCGGGCGGTGACAGGGGGCGCGTCTGGAAACACCATATATTTT. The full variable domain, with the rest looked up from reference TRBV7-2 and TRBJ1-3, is GAGVSQSPSNKVTEKGKDVELRCDPISGHTALYWYRQSLGQGLEFLIYFQGNSAPDKSGLPSDRFSAERTGGSVSTLTIQRTQQEDSAVYLCASSSRAVTGGASGNTIYFGEGSWLTVV.

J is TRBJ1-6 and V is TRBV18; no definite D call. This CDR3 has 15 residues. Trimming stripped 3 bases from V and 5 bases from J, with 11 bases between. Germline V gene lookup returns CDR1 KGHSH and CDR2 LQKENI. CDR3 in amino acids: CASSPATPDNSPLHF. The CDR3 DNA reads TGTGCCAGCTCACCGGCCACTCCTGATAATTCACCCCTCCACTTT.

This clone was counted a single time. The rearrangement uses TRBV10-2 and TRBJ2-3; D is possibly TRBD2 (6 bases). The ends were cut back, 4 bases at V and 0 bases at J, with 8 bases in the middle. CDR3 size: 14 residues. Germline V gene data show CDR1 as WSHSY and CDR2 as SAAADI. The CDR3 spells CASSGAGSTDTQYF. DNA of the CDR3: TGCGCCAGCAGTGGAGCGGGCAGCACAGATACGCAGTATTTT.

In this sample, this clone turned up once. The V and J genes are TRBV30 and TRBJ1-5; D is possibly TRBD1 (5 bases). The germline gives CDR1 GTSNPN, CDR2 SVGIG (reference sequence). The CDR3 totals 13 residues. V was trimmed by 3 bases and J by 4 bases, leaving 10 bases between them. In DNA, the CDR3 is TGTGCCTGGAGCGGGGGACCGAATCAGCCCCAGCATTTT. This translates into CAWSGGPNQPQHF.

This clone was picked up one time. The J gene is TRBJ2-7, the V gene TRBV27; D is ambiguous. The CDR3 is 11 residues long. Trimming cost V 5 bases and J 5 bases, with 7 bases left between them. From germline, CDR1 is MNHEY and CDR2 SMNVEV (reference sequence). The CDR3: CASSRNDEQYF. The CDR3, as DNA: TGTGCCAGCAGTCGCAACGACGAGCAGTACTTC.

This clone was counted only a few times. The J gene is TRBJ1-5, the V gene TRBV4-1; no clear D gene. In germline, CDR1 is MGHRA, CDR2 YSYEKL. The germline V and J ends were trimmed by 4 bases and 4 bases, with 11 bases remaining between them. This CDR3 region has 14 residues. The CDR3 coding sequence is TGCGCCAGCAGCCCGCAGCGATTTAATCAGCCCCAGCATTTT. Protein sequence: CASSPQRFNQPQHF.

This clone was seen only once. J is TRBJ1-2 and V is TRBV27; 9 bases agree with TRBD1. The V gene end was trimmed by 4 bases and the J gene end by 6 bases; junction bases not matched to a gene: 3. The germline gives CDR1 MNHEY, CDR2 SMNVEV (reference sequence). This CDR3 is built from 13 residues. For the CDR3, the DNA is TGTGCCAGCAGTTGGGACAGGGAAGATGGCTACACCTTC. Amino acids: CASSWDREDGYTF.

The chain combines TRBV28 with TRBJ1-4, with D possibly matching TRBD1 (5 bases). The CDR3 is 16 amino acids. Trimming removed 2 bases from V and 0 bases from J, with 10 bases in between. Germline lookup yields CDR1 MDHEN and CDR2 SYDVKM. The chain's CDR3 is CASSLEGIATNEKLFF. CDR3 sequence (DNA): TGTGCCAGCAGTTTAGAGGGGATTGCAACTAATGAAAAACTGTTTTTT. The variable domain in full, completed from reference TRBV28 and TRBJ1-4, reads DVKVTQSSRYLVKRTGEKVFLECVQDMDHENMFWYRQDPGLGLRLIYFSYDVKMKEKGDIPEGYSVSREKKERFSLILESASTNQTSMYLCASSLEGIATNEKLFFGSGTQLSVL.

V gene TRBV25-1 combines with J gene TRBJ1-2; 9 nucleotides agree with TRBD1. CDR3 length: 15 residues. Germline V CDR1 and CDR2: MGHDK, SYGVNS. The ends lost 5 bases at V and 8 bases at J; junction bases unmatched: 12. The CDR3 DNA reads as TGTGCCAGCAGTAGGGGGACAGGGCGGCAGGGAGGCTACACCTTC. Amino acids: CASSRGTGRQGGYTF.

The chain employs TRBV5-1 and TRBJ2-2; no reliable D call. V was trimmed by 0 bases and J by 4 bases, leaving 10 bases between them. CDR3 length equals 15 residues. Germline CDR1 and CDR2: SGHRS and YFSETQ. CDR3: CASSLVISGTGELFF. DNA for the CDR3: TGCGCCAGCAGCTTGGTTATTTCGGGCACCGGGGAGCTGTTTTTT.

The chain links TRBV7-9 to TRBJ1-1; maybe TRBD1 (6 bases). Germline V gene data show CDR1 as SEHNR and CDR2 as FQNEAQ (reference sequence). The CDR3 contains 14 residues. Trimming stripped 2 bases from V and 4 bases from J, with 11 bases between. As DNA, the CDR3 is TGTGCCAGCAGCTTAACAGGGTGGAGCACTGAAGCTTTCTTT. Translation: CASSLTGWSTEAFF.

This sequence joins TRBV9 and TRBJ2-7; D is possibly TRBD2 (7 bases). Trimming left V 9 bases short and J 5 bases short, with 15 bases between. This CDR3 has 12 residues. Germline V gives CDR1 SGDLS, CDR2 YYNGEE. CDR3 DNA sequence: TGTGCCAAAGTGGGGGGGGCCAACGAGCAGTACTTC. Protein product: CAKVGGANEQYF. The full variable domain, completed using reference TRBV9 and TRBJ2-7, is DSGVTQTPKHLITATGQRVTLRCSPRSGDLSVYWYQQSLDQGLQFLIQYYNGEERAKGNILERFSAQQFPDLHSELNLSSLELGDSALYFCAKVGGANEQYFGPGTRLTVT.

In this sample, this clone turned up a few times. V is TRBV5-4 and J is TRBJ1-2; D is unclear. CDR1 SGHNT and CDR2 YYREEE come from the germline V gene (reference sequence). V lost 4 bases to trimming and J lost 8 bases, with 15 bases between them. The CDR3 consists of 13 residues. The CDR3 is CASSPVPSSGYTF. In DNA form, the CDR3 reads TGTGCCAGCAGCCCAGTCCCCAGTTCGGGCTACACCTTC.